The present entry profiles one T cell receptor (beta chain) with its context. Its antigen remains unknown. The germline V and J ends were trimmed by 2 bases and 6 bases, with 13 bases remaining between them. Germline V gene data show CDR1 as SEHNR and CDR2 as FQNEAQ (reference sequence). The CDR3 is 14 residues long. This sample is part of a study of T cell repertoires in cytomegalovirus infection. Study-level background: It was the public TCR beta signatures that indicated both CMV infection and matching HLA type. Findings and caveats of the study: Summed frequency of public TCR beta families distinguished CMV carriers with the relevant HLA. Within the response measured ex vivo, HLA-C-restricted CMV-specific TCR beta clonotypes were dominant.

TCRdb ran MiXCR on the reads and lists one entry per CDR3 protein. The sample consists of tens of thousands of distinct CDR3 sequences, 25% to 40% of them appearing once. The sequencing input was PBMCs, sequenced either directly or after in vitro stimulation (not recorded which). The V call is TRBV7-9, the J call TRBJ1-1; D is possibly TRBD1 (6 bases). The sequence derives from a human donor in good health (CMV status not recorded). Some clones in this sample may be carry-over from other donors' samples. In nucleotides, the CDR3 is TGTGCCAGCAGCTTATTCTCAGGGGAGGCTGAAGCTTTCTTT. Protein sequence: CASSLFSGEAEAFF.